These 13 T cell receptor beta chains share one sample of origin, sequenced in a study of cytomegalovirus exposure and HLA in healthy donors. The PCR employed 60 Vbeta primers together with 13 Jbeta primers. The repertoire was sequenced with immunoSEQ multiplex PCR; TCRdb's copy has only in-frame clones and lacks some. The sample includes approximately 250,000 clones, around 78% of them seen just once. Sequenced sample: PBMCs. The source of these receptors is a boy between 5 and 17 years old in good health and CMV-seronegative.

The J gene is TRBJ1-1, the V gene TRBV5-1; 8 bases line up with TRBD1. V shed 4 bases and J 5 bases; nucleotides not matched to a gene: 7. The CDR3 covers 14 residues. Germline lookup yields CDR1 SGHRS and CDR2 YFSETQ. The CDR3 sequence: CASSPQGGTTEAFF. The CDR3 DNA follows: TGCGCCAGCAGCCCACAGGGGGGAACAACTGAAGCTTTCTTT.

V and J are TRBV11-3 and TRBJ1-2; TRBD1 might be the D (6 bases). Trimming shortened V by 0 bases and J by 0 bases, and 14 bases separated the two germline ends. CDR3 size: 17 residues. Germline lookup yields CDR1 SGHNT and CDR2 YENEEA. The CDR3 coding sequence is TGTGCCAGCAGCTTAGACTGGACAGTAGGGGCTAACTATGGCTACACCTTC. It yields the protein CASSLDWTVGANYGYTF.

This sequence joins TRBV19 and TRBJ1-1; 7 bases match TRBD1. CDR1 and CDR2 from the germline V gene are LNHDA and SQIVND (reference sequence). J lost 3 bases, V lost 5 bases, and 3 bases had no gene match. The CDR3 runs 13 residues. The CDR3 reads CASSSTGDTEAFF. CDR3 sequence (DNA): TGTGCCAGTAGTTCAACAGGGGACACTGAAGCTTTCTTT.

V gene TRBV30 combines with J gene TRBJ1-2; the D is unclear. V shed 3 bases and J shed 8 bases, with 16 bases lying between them. The CDR3 has 13 amino acids. Germline values: CDR1 GTSNPN, CDR2 SVGIG (reference sequence). CDR3 coding DNA: TGTGCCTGGAGACATTACAGAGTACGGGGCTACACCTTC. Its translation: CAWRHYRVRGYTF. Together with reference TRBV30 and TRBJ1-2, the CDR3 gives the full variable domain: SQTIHQWPATLVQPVGSPLSLECTVEGTSNPNLYWYRQAAGRGLQLLFYSVGIGQISSEVPQNLSASRPQDRQFILSSKKLLLSDSGFYLCAWRHYRVRGYTFGSGTRLTVV.

This chain connects TRBV2 to TRBJ2-7, with 9 bases that match TRBD1. This CDR3 comprises 14 residues. Trimming took 10 bases from V and 2 from J; bases not matched to a gene: 9. CDR1 and CDR2 from the germline V gene are SNHLY and FYNNEI. CDR3 loop: CATSEQGATYEQYF. CDR3 DNA sequence: TGTGCCACCTCAGAACAGGGGGCGACCTACGAGCAGTACTTC. Full variable domain (remainder filled in from reference TRBV2 and TRBJ2-7): EPEVTQTPSHQVTQMGQEVILRCVPISNHLYFYWYRQILGQKVEFLVSFYNNEISEKSEIFDDQFSVERPDGSNFTLKIRSTKLEDSAMYFCATSEQGATYEQYFGPGTRLTVT.

The chain employs TRBV4-1 and TRBJ2-7, with D unresolved. V was clipped by 1 base and J by 2 bases, with 12 bases between them. Germline CDR1 MGHRA, CDR2 YSYEKL. This CDR3 has 15 amino acids. The CDR3 region is CASSQGAVPPYEQYF. The CDR3 DNA reads TGCGCCAGCAGCCAAGGGGCAGTGCCCCCCTACGAGCAGTACTTC.

In this sample, this clone turned up a few times. The chain employs TRBV9 and TRBJ2-1; a possible D gene is TRBD2 (6 bases). The germline gives CDR1 SGDLS, CDR2 YYNGEE. The CDR3 runs 13 residues. Trimming took 4 bases from V and 5 from J, leaving 10 bases between them. The CDR3 DNA sequence: TGTGCCAGCAGCACTCGGACTAACAATGAGCAGTTCTTC. It yields the protein CASSTRTNNEQFF.

J is TRBJ1-6 and V is TRBV11-2; unclear D gene. With 1 base removed from V and 3 bases from J, the gap between germline ends came to 7 bases. The CDR3 length is 15 residues. Germline CDR1 is SGHAT and CDR2 is FQNNGV. The CDR3 region is CASSLAQYYNSPLHF. As DNA, the CDR3 is TGTGCCAGCAGCTTAGCGCAGTACTATAATTCACCCCTCCACTTT.

This sequence joins TRBV9 and TRBJ2-7; 8 bases align to TRBD1. J gave up 3 bases and V 0 bases, and 8 bases lay outside the gene matches. CDR1 and CDR2 from the germline V gene are SGDLS and YYNGEE. This CDR3 contains 16 residues. The CDR3 nucleotides are TGTGCCAGCAGCGTAGTCCCAGGGACAGGAGTCTACGAGCAGTACTTC. Protein sequence: CASSVVPGTGVYEQYF.

V and J are TRBV27 and TRBJ1-2; 7 positions match TRBD1. V trimming: 6 bases; J trimming: 5 bases; junction bases outside the gene matches: 3. Germline values: CDR1 MNHEY, CDR2 SMNVEV (reference sequence). The CDR3 length is 12 residues. CDR3 loop: CASRSGGYGYTF. The CDR3 DNA is TGTGCCAGCAGGTCAGGGGGATATGGCTACACCTTC.

The table lists this clone with a count of one. The rearrangement links TRBV2 to TRBJ1-2; TRBD1 is a possible D gene (5 bases). The V end lost 2 bases, the J end lost 6 bases, and 10 bases lay between the germline ends. The CDR3 covers 13 residues. Per germline, CDR1 SNHLY and CDR2 FYNNEI. Here the CDR3 DNA reads TGTGCCAGCAGTGAAAGGGGAAGTAATGGCTACACCTTC. Protein: CASSERGSNGYTF.

The rearrangement uses TRBV4-1 and TRBJ2-3, with D tentatively TRBD2 (7 bases). Trimming took 0 bases from V and 2 from J, leaving 12 bases between them. This CDR3 contains 16 residues. Germline loops: CDR1 MGHRA, CDR2 YSYEKL. The CDR3 DNA follows: TGCGCCAGCAGCCAAGATCGAGGGGGGGTCACAGATACGCAGTATTTT. Protein: CASSQDRGGVTDTQYF.

In this sample, this clone turned up once. This chain links TRBV5-5 with TRBJ1-2; 8 nucleotides agree with TRBD1. The CDR3 runs 14 residues. The V and J ends lost 0 bases and 4 bases, in that order; junction bases with no gene match: 2. Per the germline V gene, CDR1 is SGHKS and CDR2 is YYEKEE (reference sequence). CDR3 region: CASSLEGTGYGYTF. In DNA form, the CDR3 reads TGTGCCAGCAGCTTGGAAGGGACAGGCTATGGCTACACCTTC. The full variable domain, completed using reference TRBV5-5 and TRBJ1-2, is DAGVTQSPTHLIKTRGQQVTLRCSPISGHKSVSWYQQVLGQGPQFIFQYYEKEERGRGNFPDRFSARQFPNYSSELNVNALLLGDSALYLCASSLEGTGYGYTFGSGTRLTVV.